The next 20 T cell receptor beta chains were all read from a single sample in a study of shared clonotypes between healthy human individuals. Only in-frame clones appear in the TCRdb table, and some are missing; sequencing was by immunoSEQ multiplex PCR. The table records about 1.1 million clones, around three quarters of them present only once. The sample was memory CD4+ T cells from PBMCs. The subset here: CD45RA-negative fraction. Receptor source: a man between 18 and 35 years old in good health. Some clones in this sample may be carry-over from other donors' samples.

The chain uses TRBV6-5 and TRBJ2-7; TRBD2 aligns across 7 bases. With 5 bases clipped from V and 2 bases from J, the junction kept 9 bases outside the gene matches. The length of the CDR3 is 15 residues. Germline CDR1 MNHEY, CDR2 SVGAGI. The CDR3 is CASSPGTTSTYEQYF. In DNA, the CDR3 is TGTGCCAGCAGTCCAGGGACTACCTCAACCTACGAGCAGTACTTC.

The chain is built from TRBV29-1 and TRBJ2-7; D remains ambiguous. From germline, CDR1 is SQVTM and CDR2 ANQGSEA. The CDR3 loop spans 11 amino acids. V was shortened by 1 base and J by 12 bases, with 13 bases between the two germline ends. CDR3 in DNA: TGCAGCGTTGAAGTGGTAGGCCTAAGGTACTTC. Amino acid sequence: CSVEVVGLRYF.

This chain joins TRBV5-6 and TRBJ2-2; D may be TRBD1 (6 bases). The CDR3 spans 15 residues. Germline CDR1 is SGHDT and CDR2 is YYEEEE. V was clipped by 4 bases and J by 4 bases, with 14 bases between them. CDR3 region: CASSPQGQITGELFF. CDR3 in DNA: TGTGCCAGCAGCCCACAAGGACAGATCACCGGGGAGCTGTTTTTT.

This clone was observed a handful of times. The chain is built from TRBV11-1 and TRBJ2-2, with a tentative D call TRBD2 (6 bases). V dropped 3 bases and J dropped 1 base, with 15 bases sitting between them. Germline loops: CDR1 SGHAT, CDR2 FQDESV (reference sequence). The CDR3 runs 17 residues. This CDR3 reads CASSFGHGTGNTGELFF. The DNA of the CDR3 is TGTGCCAGCAGCTTTGGACACGGGACTGGGAACACCGGGGAGCTGTTTTTT.

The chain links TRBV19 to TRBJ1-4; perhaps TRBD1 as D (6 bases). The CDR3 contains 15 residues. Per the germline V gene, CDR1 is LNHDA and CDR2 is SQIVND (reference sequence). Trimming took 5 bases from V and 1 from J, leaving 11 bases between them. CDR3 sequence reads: CASSAGQRTNEKLFF. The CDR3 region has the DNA TGTGCCAGTAGTGCCGGACAGCGAACTAATGAAAAACTGTTTTTT.

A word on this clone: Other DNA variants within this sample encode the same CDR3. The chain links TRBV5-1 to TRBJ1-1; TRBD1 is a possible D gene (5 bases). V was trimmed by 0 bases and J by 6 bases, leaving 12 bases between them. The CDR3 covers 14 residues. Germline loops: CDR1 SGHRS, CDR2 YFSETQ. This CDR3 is CASSLAGSGSEAFF. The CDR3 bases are TGCGCCAGCAGCTTGGCAGGGTCAGGTTCTGAAGCTTTCTTT.

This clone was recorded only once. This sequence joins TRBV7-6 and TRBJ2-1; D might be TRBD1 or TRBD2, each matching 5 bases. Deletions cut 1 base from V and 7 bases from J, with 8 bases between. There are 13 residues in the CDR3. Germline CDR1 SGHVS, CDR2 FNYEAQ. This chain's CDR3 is CASSLDRRNEQFF. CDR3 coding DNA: TGTGCCAGCAGCTTAGACAGGAGGAATGAGCAGTTCTTC.

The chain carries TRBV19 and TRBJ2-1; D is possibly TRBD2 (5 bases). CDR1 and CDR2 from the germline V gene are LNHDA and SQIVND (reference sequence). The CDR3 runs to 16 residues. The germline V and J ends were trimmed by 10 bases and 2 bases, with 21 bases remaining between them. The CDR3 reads CATQNKVGSPYNEQFF. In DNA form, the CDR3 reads TGTGCCACCCAAAACAAAGTAGGGAGTCCCTACAATGAGCAGTTCTTC.

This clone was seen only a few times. DNA for the CDR3: TGTGCCAGCAGCCCCGGGAGGGTAGGGTTAAGCAATCAGCCCCAGCATTTT. It specifies CASSPGRVGLSNQPQHF. The chain couples TRBV7-8 to TRBJ1-5; D is unresolved. Germline loops: CDR1 SGHVS, CDR2 FQNEAQ. V was clipped by 5 bases and J by 1 base, with 18 bases between them. CDR3 length equals 17 residues.

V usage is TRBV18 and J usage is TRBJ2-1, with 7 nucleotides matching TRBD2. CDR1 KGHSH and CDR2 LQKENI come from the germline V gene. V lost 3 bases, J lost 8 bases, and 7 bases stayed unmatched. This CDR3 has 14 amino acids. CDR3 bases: TGTGCCAGCTCACCGGGGAGGGCCAGAGATGAGCAGTTCTTC. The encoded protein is CASSPGRARDEQFF.

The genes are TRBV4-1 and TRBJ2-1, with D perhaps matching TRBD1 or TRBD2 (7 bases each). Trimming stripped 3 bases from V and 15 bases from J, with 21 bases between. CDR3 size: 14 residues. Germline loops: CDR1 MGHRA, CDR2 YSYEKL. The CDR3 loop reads CASSQRDREGSRFF. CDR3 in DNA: TGCGCCAGCAGCCAGAGAGACAGGGAGGGTAGTCGGTTCTTC.

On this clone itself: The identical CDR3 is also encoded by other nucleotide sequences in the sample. The CDR3 DNA sequence: TGCGCCAGCAGCTTCCAGGGTGACACTGAAGCTTTCTTT. This codes for CASSFQGDTEAFF. The chain joins TRBV5-1 to TRBJ1-1; D perhaps matches TRBD1 (5 bases). This CDR3 has 13 residues. V lost 2 bases, J lost 3 bases, and 8 bases lay in between. Per the germline V gene, CDR1 is SGHRS and CDR2 is YFSETQ.

The CDR3 bases are TGTGCCAGCAGCTCCTCCTTCTTAGCGGGAGGTGGCACAGATACGCAGTATTTT. This sequence encodes CASSSSFLAGGGTDTQYF. The gene calls are TRBV7-8 and TRBJ2-3, with 10 bases aligning to TRBD2. Trimming at V came to 4 bases and at J to 1 base, leaving 11 bases not matched to a gene. The germline V gene has CDR1 SGHVS and CDR2 FQNEAQ. The CDR3 is 18 residues long. The whole variable domain, remainder taken from reference TRBV7-8 and TRBJ2-3, is GAGVSQSPRYKVAKRGQDVALRCDPISGHVSLFWYQQALGQGPEFLTYFQNEAQLDKSGLPSDRFFAERPEGSVSTLKIQRTQQEDSAVYLCASSSSFLAGGGTDTQYFGPGTRLTVL.

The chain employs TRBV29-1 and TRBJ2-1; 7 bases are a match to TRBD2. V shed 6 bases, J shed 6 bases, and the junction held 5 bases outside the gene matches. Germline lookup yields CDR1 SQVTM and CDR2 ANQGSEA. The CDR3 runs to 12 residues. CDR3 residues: CSVDGLGNEQFF. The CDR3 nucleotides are TGCAGCGTCGACGGACTAGGCAATGAGCAGTTCTTC.

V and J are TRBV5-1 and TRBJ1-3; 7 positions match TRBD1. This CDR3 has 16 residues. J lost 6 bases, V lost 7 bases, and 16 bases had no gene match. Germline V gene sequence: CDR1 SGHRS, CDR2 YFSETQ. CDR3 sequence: CASFRGPDRKENTIYF. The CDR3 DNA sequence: TGCGCCAGCTTTCGGGGACCGGACAGGAAGGAAAACACCATATATTTT.

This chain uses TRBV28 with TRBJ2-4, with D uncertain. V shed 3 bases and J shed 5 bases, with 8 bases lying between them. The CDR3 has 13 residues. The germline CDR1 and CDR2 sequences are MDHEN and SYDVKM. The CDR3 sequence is CASSLNHENIQYF. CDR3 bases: TGTGCCAGCAGTTTGAATCACGAAAACATTCAGTACTTC. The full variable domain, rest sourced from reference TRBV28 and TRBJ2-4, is DVKVTQSSRYLVKRTGEKVFLECVQDMDHENMFWYRQDPGLGLRLIYFSYDVKMKEKGDIPEGYSVSREKKERFSLILESASTNQTSMYLCASSLNHENIQYFGAGTRLSVL.

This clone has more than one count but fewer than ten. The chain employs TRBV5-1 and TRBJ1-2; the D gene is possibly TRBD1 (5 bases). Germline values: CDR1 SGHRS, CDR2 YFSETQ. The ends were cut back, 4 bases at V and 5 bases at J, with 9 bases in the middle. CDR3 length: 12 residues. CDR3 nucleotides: TGCGCCAGCAGCGGGGACTATTATGGCTACACCTTC. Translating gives CASSGDYYGYTF.

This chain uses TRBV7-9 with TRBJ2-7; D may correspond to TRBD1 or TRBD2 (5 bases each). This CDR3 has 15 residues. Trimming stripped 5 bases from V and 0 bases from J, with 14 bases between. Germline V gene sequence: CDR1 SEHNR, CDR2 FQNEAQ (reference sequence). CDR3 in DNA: TGTGCCAGCAGCCCCGGGACCGCGAGCTCCTACGAGCAGTACTTC. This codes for CASSPGTASSYEQYF.

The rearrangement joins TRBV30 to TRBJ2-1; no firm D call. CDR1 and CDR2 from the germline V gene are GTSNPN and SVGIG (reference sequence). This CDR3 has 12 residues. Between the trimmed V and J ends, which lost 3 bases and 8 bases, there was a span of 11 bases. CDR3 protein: CAWRASSDEQFF. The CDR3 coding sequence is TGTGCCTGGAGGGCTAGTTCGGATGAGCAGTTCTTC.

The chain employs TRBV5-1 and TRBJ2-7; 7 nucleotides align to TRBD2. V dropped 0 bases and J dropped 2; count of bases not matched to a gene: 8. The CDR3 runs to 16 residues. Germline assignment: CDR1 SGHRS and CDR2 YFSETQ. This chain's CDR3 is CASSLGLADYTYEQYF. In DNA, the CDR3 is TGCGCCAGCAGCTTGGGGCTAGCGGATTACACCTACGAGCAGTACTTC.